This record looks at one T cell receptor (beta chain) sequence and its context. Given a much more abundant clone one base away, this may be a read error. V was pared by 8 bases and J by 5 bases, with 20 bases between. The CDR3 contains 14 residues. CDR1 is SQVTM and CDR2 is ANQGSEA in the germline V gene. DNA and RNA were both co-extracted from 20-30 mg of bulk tissue that had not been sorted. This specimen belongs to a study of tumor-infiltrating lymphocytes in primary liver carcinoma. Across the whole study: The patients comprised men and women between the ages of 30 and 69 years.

TCR beta cDNA came from about 0.55 ug total RNA, primed with a constant-region primer. A slightly modified ARM-PCR protocol with three nested multiplex PCR rounds produced these TCR beta libraries. The first two PCR rounds used TRBV1-TRBV30 forward primers with a C-beta reverse primer, roughly 10 cycles each. TCRdb analysed the multiplex PCR reads with MiXCR anew, one entry per CDR3 protein. The sample has some 110,000 distinct CDR3 sequences, roughly three fifths seen once; the top ten hold approximately 8.9%. V is TRBV29-1 and J is TRBJ2-3, with D maybe TRBD2 (6 bases). The specimen sequenced was liver tumor tissue from sampling region 3. The sample's subset: tumor region T3, left-lateral pole. The clonotype comes from a woman aged 55-70 years with primary liver carcinoma and hepatitis B virus infection. The CDR3 loop is CSLGAGSGGDTQYF. CDR3 coding DNA: TGCAGCCTGGGAGCCGGGAGTGGCGGAGATACGCAGTATTTT.